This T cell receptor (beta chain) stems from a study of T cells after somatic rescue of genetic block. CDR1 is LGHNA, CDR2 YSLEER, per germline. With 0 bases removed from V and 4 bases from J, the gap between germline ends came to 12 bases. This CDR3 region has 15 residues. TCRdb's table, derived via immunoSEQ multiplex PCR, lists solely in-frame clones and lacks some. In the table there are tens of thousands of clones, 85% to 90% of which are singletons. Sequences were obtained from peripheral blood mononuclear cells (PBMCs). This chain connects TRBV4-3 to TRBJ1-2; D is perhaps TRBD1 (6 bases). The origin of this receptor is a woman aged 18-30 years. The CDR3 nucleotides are TGCGCCAGCAGCCAAGATAGCAGGGGAGGCTATGGCTACACCTTC. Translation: CASSQDSRGGYGYTF.